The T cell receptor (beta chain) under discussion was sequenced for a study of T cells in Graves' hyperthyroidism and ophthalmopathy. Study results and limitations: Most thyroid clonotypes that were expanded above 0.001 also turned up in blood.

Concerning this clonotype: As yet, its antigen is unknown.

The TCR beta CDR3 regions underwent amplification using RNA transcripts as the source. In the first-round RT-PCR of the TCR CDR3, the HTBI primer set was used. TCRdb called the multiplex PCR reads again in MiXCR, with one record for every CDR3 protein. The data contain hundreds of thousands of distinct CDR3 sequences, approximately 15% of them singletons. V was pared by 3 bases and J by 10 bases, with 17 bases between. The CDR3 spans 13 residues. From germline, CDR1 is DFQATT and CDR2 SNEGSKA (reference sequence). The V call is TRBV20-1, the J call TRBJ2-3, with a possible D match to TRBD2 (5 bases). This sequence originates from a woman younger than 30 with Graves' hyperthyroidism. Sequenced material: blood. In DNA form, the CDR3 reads TGCAGTGCTAGCCTCGGACTTTATCTTCCGCAGTATTTT. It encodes CSASLGLYLPQYF.